This T cell receptor beta chain was sequenced in a study of PD-L1 blockade in urothelial cancer. Sequencing was performed with immunoSEQ multiplex PCR; in TCRdb, only in-frame clones are kept and a portion is missing. The sample holds some 79,000 clones, roughly 80% seen once. V was clipped by 3 bases and J by 6 bases; unmatched bases: 5. CDR1 is MDHEN, CDR2 SYDVKM, per germline. The CDR3 is made up of 15 amino acids. The clonotype originates from a man in his 70s with urothelial cancer. The rearrangement joins TRBV28 to TRBJ2-2; the match to TRBD2 covers 9 bases. The sequencing here drew on PBMCs, taken around atezolizumab (anti-PD-L1) treatment. The CDR3 DNA follows: TGTGCCAGCAGTTTTGGCGGGGGGGCATCCGGGGAGCTGTTTTTT. Amino acid sequence: CASSFGGGASGELFF. Full variable domain (outside the CDR3, taken from reference TRBV28 and TRBJ2-2): DVKVTQSSRYLVKRTGEKVFLECVQDMDHENMFWYRQDPGLGLRLIYFSYDVKMKEKGDIPEGYSVSREKKERFSLILESASTNQTSMYLCASSFGGGASGELFFGEGSRLTVL.